Ten or more counts support the clone carrying this T cell receptor beta chain. Its antigen remains unidentified. TCRdb recomputed calls from the 5' RACE reads with MiXCR, one row per CDR3 protein. In the table there are some 500,000 distinct CDR3 sequences, 7.5% to 10% of which are singletons. This sample stems from a study of identical twins. Regarding the study as a whole: Out-of-frame alpha sequences that twins shared showed excess low generation probability. Modeled out-of-frame TCR alpha sharing in monozygotic twins fell below observed levels.

The sample was also reused in another study, on yellow fever vaccine responses in identical twins.

Sequencing used PBMCs. The clonotype was recovered from a woman younger than 35 in good health.

CDR3 DNA: TGTGCCAGCAAGGGAAACATTCAGTACTTC. The encoded protein is CASKGNIQYF. The chain is built from TRBV7-2 and TRBJ2-4; D is unresolved. Germline V gives CDR1 SGHTA, CDR2 FQGNSA. The CDR3 spans 10 residues. The V end lost 7 bases, the J end lost 6 bases, and 4 bases lay between the germline ends.